This passage covers 2 T cell receptor beta chains from one sample sequenced in a study of blood T cell repertoires in COVID-19. The assay was immunoSEQ multiplex PCR, and TCRdb's table has in-frame clones only and misses some. The table lists more than 65,000 clones, over 70% of them singletons. Specimen: peripheral blood. These receptors were collected from a woman aged 70-85 years with acute or convalescent COVID-19.

The chain carries TRBV15 and TRBJ1-4; possible D gene TRBD1, 5 bases. Trimming stripped 3 bases from V and 6 bases from J, with 29 bases between. Per germline, CDR1 LNHNV and CDR2 YYDKDF (reference sequence). The CDR3 covers 20 residues. The CDR3 DNA sequence: TGTGCCACCAGCAGCTTATACTCGGGGGTGAACAGCCCTGGGGATGAAAAACTGTTTTTT. The encoded protein is CATSSLYSGVNSPGDEKLFF.

The chain joins TRBV2 to TRBJ1-6; TRBD1 is a possible D gene (6 bases). Germline V gives CDR1 SNHLY, CDR2 FYNNEI. This CDR3 spans 16 amino acids. V was cut by 1 base and J by 13 bases, with 20 bases left in between. In DNA form, the CDR3 reads TGTGCCAGCAGTGAAGGGGGGCGGAGGCCGGTGGGTCCCCTCCACTTT. As protein: CASSEGGRRPVGPLHF.